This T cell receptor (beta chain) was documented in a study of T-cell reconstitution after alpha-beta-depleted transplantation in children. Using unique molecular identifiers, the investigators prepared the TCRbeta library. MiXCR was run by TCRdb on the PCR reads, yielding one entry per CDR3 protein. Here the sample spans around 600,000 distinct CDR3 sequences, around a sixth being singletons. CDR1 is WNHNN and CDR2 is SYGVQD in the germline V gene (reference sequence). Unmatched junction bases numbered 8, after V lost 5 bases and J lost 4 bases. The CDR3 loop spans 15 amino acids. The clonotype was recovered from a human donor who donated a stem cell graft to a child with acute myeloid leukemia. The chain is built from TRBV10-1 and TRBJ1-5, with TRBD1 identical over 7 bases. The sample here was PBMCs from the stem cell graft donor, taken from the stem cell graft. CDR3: CASSLTDRENQPQHF. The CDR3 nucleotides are TGCGCCAGCAGTCTCACTGACAGGGAAAATCAGCCCCAGCATTTT.